This T cell receptor (beta chain) was identified in a study of beta chain features in type 1 diabetes. About the study: Fewer than 140,000,000 sorted cells were examined across all samples. General study points: An over-representation of cells with high TCR expression could result from cDNA sequencing.

V was trimmed by 2 bases and J by 2 bases, leaving 10 bases between them. This CDR3 spans 15 amino acids. The germline V gene has CDR1 ENHRY and CDR2 SYGVKD. Isolated RNA was reverse transcribed in full, so expressed TCRB transcripts were sequenced. Generated by immunoSEQ multiplex PCR, the TCRdb table keeps only in-frame clones and is missing some. The table has about 620,000 clones, 15% to 17% seen once. Each donor gave one heparinised blood draw averaging roughly 100 mL. For this clone: What it binds is not known.

The gene calls are TRBV10-3 and TRBJ2-4; D tentatively reads TRBD1 or TRBD2 (5 bases each). The sequence derives from a man aged 18 to 35 in good health. The sequencing input was naive CD4+ T cells from blood. As DNA, the CDR3 is TGTGCCATCAGTGAGGGGACCTTAACCAAAAACATTCAGTACTTC. It specifies CAISEGTLTKNIQYF.